The present TCR beta chain was sequenced within a study of blood T cell repertoires in COVID-19. Produced via immunoSEQ multiplex PCR; TCRdb's table is partial and in-frame only. The sample lists tens of thousands of clones; 75% to 90% were seen once. Germline loops: CDR1 MDHEN, CDR2 SYDVKM. CDR3 size: 15 residues. Trimming left V 5 bases short and J 4 bases short, with 18 bases between. This chain uses TRBV28 with TRBJ2-7; D possibly corresponds to TRBD1 (5 bases). The sequence derives from a human donor in a cohort sampled during active COVID-19. The material sequenced was peripheral blood. The CDR3 reads CASSPRTSNSYEQYF. The DNA for the CDR3 is TGTGCCAGCAGTCCGCGGACATCAAATAGTTACGAGCAGTACTTC.